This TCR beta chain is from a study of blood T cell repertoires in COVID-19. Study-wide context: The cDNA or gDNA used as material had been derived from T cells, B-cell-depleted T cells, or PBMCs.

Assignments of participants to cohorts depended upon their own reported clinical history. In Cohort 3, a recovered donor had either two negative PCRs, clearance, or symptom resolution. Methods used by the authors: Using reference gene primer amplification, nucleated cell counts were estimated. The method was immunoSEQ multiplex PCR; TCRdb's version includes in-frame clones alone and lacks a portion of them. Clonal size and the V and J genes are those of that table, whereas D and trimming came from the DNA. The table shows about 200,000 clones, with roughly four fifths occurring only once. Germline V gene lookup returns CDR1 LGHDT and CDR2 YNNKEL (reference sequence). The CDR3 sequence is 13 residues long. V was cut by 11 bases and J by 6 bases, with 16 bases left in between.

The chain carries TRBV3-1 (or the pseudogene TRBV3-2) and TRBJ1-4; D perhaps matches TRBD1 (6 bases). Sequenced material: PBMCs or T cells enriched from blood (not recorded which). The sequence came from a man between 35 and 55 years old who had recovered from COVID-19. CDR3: CAVGGRTHEKLFF. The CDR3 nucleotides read TGTGCCGTAGGGGGACGGACGCATGAAAAACTGTTTTTT.